The 5 T cell receptor beta chains below come from one sample, sequenced in a study of cytomegalovirus exposure and HLA in healthy donors. Use of 60 Vbeta and 13 Jbeta primers characterized the PCR. Sequencing was performed with immunoSEQ multiplex PCR; in TCRdb, only in-frame clones are kept and a portion is missing. This sample has 160,000 or so clones, with less than 90% found just once. The specimen was PBMCs. The receptor set was obtained from a male donor in good health and CMV-seropositive.

This clone was found a few times. The genes are TRBV28 and TRBJ2-1; 8 bases match TRBD2. The trim removed 1 base at V and 0 bases at J, leaving 5 bases unmatched. CDR3 size: 17 residues. In germline, CDR1 is MDHEN, CDR2 SYDVKM. Written as DNA, the CDR3 is TGTGCCAGCAGTTTATCCGGGGGGGCAAGCTCCTACAATGAGCAGTTCTTC. The encoded protein is CASSLSGGASSYNEQFF.

The chain employs TRBV7-6 and TRBJ1-1; no clear D. Germline V gene sequence: CDR1 SGHVS, CDR2 FNYEAQ. With 3 bases removed from V and 1 base from J, the gap between germline ends came to 12 bases. The length of the CDR3 is 15 residues. This CDR3 is CASSFTSGSNTEAFF. As DNA, the CDR3 is TGTGCCAGCAGCTTTACGTCCGGGTCGAACACTGAAGCTTTCTTT.

This clone was seen just once. This sequence joins TRBV21-1 and TRBJ1-2; the DNA was not compared with TRBD1, the D call given in the table. TRBV21-1 is a pseudogene segment. The CDR3 sequence is 12 residues long. The CDR3 is CASSSREYGYTF. CDR3 nucleotides: TGTGCCAGCAGTAGCAGGGAATATGGCTACACCTTC.

J is TRBJ1-5 and V is TRBV2; D not resolved. Germline-derived CDR1 and CDR2 are SNHLY and FYNNEI. Between the trimmed V and J ends, which lost 5 bases and 10 bases, there was a span of 9 bases. This CDR3 contains 11 residues. In DNA, the CDR3 is TGTGCCAGCAGTACGGGAGTTCCCCAGCATTTT. Its translation: CASSTGVPQHF.

This rearrangement joins TRBV7-3 to TRBJ2-1; D might be TRBD2 (5 bases). The germline V gene encodes CDR1 SGHTA and CDR2 FQGTGA. V lost 2 bases to trimming and J lost 3 bases, with 14 bases between them. CDR3 length equals 16 residues. CDR3 nucleotide sequence: TGTGCCAGCAGCTTAGAGCGTGGCGGGTTCTACAATGAGCAGTTCTTC. Translated, it gives CASSLERGGFYNEQFF.